This is a list of T cell receptor beta chains from one sample in a study of shared clonotypes between healthy human individuals. The assay was immunoSEQ multiplex PCR, and TCRdb's table has in-frame clones only and misses some. The sample contains some 700,000 clones, 80% to 95% of which appear only once. The sample comprised memory CD8+ T cells from PBMCs. All receptors come from a man aged 18 to 30 in good health. Some clones in this sample may be carry-over from other donors' samples. Both conserved end residues are part of each CDR3. The D gene is left open where the match is weak. Not every row has a clone size; where given, it reads once, few, many or a size class.

D gene,CDR3 length,clone size,V gene,J gene,CDR3 DNA,CDR3 protein
TRBD1,16,once,TRBV7-2,TRBJ2-2,TGTGCCAGCAGCGACGACAGTACAGGGGACACCGGGGAGCTGTTTTTT,CASSDDSTGDTGELFF
TRBD2,16,once,TRBV7-8,TRBJ2-1,TGTGCCAGCTTACATGGGGGGGGGAGCTCCTACAATGAGCAGTTCTTC,CASLHGGGSSYNEQFF
TRBD2,14,-,TRBV10-2,TRBJ2-7,TGCGCCAGCAGTGGTCCAGCGGGAGCGAACGAGCAGTACTTC,CASSGPAGANEQYF
-,13,-,TRBV28,TRBJ1-3,TGTGCCAGCAGTTTCACAGGAAGAAACACCATATATTTT,CASSFTGRNTIYF
TRBD2,15,-,TRBV6-1,TRBJ2-4,TGTGCCAGCATTCTGGGGGGGGGAGCCAAAAACATTCAGTACTTC,CASILGGGAKNIQYF
TRBD1,17,-,TRBV7-2,TRBJ2-3,TGTGCCAGCAGCTTCGGGACAGGGGGCTTGTGGACAGATACGCAGTATTTT,CASSFGTGGLWTDTQYF
TRBD1,14,-,TRBV29-1,TRBJ1-4,TGCAGCGTGACCCGGGACAGCCTTAATGAAAAACTGTTTTTT,CSVTRDSLNEKLFF
-,11,-,TRBV5-6,TRBJ1-1,TGTGCCAGCGGGCAGGGGACTGAAGCTTTCTTT,CASGQGTEAFF
-,14,-,TRBV13,TRBJ2-1,TGTGCCAGCAGCTTGCTAGCGCTATACAATGAGCAGTTCTTC,CASSLLALYNEQFF
-,15,few,TRBV16,TRBJ1-2,TGTGCCAGCAGCCCCATTATCGGTTCTTACTATGGCTACACCTTC,CASSPIIGSYYGYTF
-,15,-,TRBV7-8,TRBJ1-4,TGTGCCAGCAGCTTAGCGCGAGTAGCTAATGAAAAACTGTTTTTT,CASSLARVANEKLFF
-,15,once,TRBV30,TRBJ2-4,TGTGCCTGGAGGGTCGGTTTCGGGGCCAAAAACATTCAGTACTTC,CAWRVGFGAKNIQYF
-,15,-,TRBV28,TRBJ2-3,TGTGCCAGCAGACCTGAGGACCGACACACAGATACGCAGTATTTT,CASRPEDRHTDTQYF
-,15,-,TRBV2,TRBJ1-1,TGTGCCAGCAGCCACCTTACGCAGCCGAACACTGAAGCTTTCTTT,CASSHLTQPNTEAFF
TRBD1,15,-,TRBV19,TRBJ1-2,TGTGCCAGTACCTCGGGACAGGGGGCTAACTATGGCTACACCTTC,CASTSGQGANYGYTF
-,18,-,TRBV11-1,TRBJ2-7,TGTGCCAGCAGCTTAACGGAACAGCGAGCCGGATCATCCTACGAGCAGTACTTC,CASSLTEQRAGSSYEQYF
-,14,-,TRBV4-1,TRBJ2-7,TGCGCCAGCAGCCTGGGGACGGCGTCCTACGAGCAGTACTTC,CASSLGTASYEQYF
-,17,-,TRBV19,TRBJ1-5,TGTGCCAGTAGTACATATGGGGGGGGGACTCTCAATCAGCCCCAGCATTTT,CASSTYGGGTLNQPQHF
TRBD2,15,-,TRBV29-1,TRBJ2-2,TGCAGCGTTGAAGTACTAGCGGGAGCTGCCGGGGAGCTGTTTTTT,CSVEVLAGAAGELFF
-,14,-,TRBV28,TRBJ1-5,TGTGCCAGCAGGGCGGGCCCACCTCGTTGGCCCCAGCATTTT,CASRAGPPRWPQHF
TRBD2,16,-,TRBV5-1,TRBJ2-7,TGCGCCAGCAGCTTGGAAATAGCGGGACCCTCCTACGAGCAGTACTTC,CASSLEIAGPSYEQYF
TRBD2,14,-,TRBV28,TRBJ2-3,TGTGCCAGCAGTTTAACGGGGGGAACAGATACGCAGTATTTT,CASSLTGGTDTQYF
-,12,-,TRBV7-6,TRBJ2-3,TGTGCCAGCAGCGTCAGCGGGGATACGCAGTATTTT,CASSVSGDTQYF
TRBD2,16,few,TRBV7-9,TRBJ2-1,TGTGCCAGCACCCCCCGGACTAGCGGGAGGAACAATGAGCAGTTCTTC,CASTPRTSGRNNEQFF
TRBD1,15,-,TRBV27,TRBJ2-7,TGTGCCAGCAGTCTTACAGGGGGTCTGGCCTACGAGCAGTACTTC,CASSLTGGLAYEQYF
TRBD1,16,-,TRBV7-9,TRBJ2-3,TGTGCCAGCAGCCGCCGAGAGGGGGCGAGCGCAGATACGCAGTATTTT,CASSRREGASADTQYF
-,13,-,TRBV11-3,TRBJ2-3,TGTGCCAGCAGCTTTCCCGGAATAGATACGCAGTATTTT,CASSFPGIDTQYF
-,14,-,TRBV6-4,TRBJ1-1,TGTGCCAAGACTGGCGGGGAGGGAAGCACTGAAGCTTTCTTT,CAKTGGEGSTEAFF
TRBD1,15,-,TRBV5-1,TRBJ2-1,TGCGCCAGCAAGCCCAGTACAGGGGAATACAATGAGCAGTTCTTC,CASKPSTGEYNEQFF
-,17,-,TRBV7-9,TRBJ1-4,TGTGCCAGCAGCACGAGAACGGGACATGGGGACAATGAAAAACTGTTTTTT,CASSTRTGHGDNEKLFF
-,17,-,TRBV4-1,TRBJ2-5,TGCGCCAGCAGCCAAGATGCCCCTCATTCTAGAGAAGAGACCCAGTACTTC,CASSQDAPHSREETQYF
-,21,-,TRBV21-1,TRBJ2-5,TGTGCCAGCAGCAAAGCGCAAGGAGGGCCCGCTCCCCTGAGTTGGCAAGAGACCCAGTACTTC,CASSKAQGGPAPLSWQETQYF
TRBD1,15,-,TRBV13,TRBJ2-7,TGTGCCAGCAGCCCGCCAGGGGGGACAGGGAGGGAGCAGTACTTC,CASSPPGGTGREQYF
-,15,-,TRBV7-8,TRBJ2-3,TGTGCCAGCAGCTTACGAGGGACCCCCACAGATACGCAGTATTTT,CASSLRGTPTDTQYF
TRBD1,16,-,TRBV7-9,TRBJ2-2,TGTGCCAGCAGCTCGAGGGGACAGGGTGCGACCGGGGAGCTGTTTTTT,CASSSRGQGATGELFF
TRBD2,17,-,TRBV7-6,TRBJ2-1,TGTGCCAGCAGCTCGGGACTAGCGGGAGTGTCCTACAATGAGCAGTTCTTC,CASSSGLAGVSYNEQFF